These 24 T cell receptor beta chains were sequenced from one sample in a study of PD-L1 blockade in urothelial cancer. Specified time point: pretreatment peripheral blood. Repertoires were generated with immunoSEQ multiplex PCR, while TCRdb's copy carries only in-frame clones and drops some. The repertoire holds around 100,000 clones, with about nine tenths as singletons. Material: PBMCs, obtained around atezolizumab (anti-PD-L1) treatment. The receptors were gathered from a man between 60 and 75 years old with urothelial cancer.

The rearrangement joins TRBV6-5 to TRBJ1-2; D is perhaps TRBD1 (5 bases). V was clipped by 6 bases and J by 2 bases, with 13 bases between them. This CDR3 comprises 14 residues. The V gene's germline CDR1 is MNHEY and CDR2 SVGAGI. The CDR3 DNA reads as TGTGCCAGCAGCCGAGACAGATTCAACTATGGCTACACCTTC. This translates into CASSRDRFNYGYTF.

The chain has TRBV6-5 and TRBJ2-6; perhaps TRBD1 as D (5 bases). The CDR3 is 16 residues long. Deletions cut 3 bases from V and 0 bases from J, with 9 bases between. Per the germline V gene, CDR1 is MNHEY and CDR2 is SVGAGI. CDR3 sequence: CASSYDSFSGANVLTF. The CDR3 DNA is TGTGCCAGCAGTTATGACAGCTTCTCTGGGGCCAACGTCCTGACTTTC.

The V call is TRBV5-1, the J call TRBJ2-7; TRBD2 matches at 12 bases. The junction had 3 bases not matched to a gene; V was cut back by 0 bases and J by 5 bases. The CDR3 consists of 15 residues. The germline V gene encodes CDR1 SGHRS and CDR2 YFSETQ. The CDR3 DNA reads TGCGCCAGCAGCTTGGTACTAGCGGGAGGTGACGAGCAGTACTTC. This encodes CASSLVLAGGDEQYF.

The V gene is TRBV29-1, the J gene TRBJ2-3, with 11 bases lining up with TRBD1. This CDR3 contains 13 residues. CDR1 SQVTM and CDR2 ANQGSEA come from the germline V gene. Unmatched junction bases numbered 6, after V lost 7 bases and J lost 6 bases. The CDR3 DNA is TGCAGCGCTGGGACAGGGGGTGGGGATACGCAGTATTTT. Protein product: CSAGTGGGDTQYF.

V is TRBV13 and J is TRBJ2-7; a weak D match, TRBD2 (5 bases). V was clipped by 10 bases and J by 0 bases, with 13 bases between them. The CDR3 length is 13 residues. Germline V gene data show CDR1 as PRHDT and CDR2 as FYEKMQ (reference sequence). The CDR3 loop reads CATLDSSSYEQYF. The CDR3 bases are TGTGCCACACTAGATTCCAGCTCCTACGAGCAGTACTTC.

The chain joins TRBV19 to TRBJ2-3; possible D gene TRBD1, 7 bases. The V gene's germline CDR1 is LNHDA and CDR2 SQIVND (reference sequence). The CDR3 has 17 amino acids. Between the trimmed V and J ends, which lost 3 bases and 1 base, there was a span of 17 bases. The CDR3 nucleotides are TGTGCCAGTAGTATGTCTACAGGGGCTAGCGGCACAGATACGCAGTATTTT. Its translation is CASSMSTGASGTDTQYF.

This clone appeared a few times. The V gene is TRBV7-2, the J gene TRBJ1-2; tentatively, D is TRBD1 (5 bases). Trimming removed 4 bases from V and 6 bases from J, with 12 bases in between. This CDR3 comprises 13 residues. Germline V gives CDR1 SGHTA, CDR2 FQGNSA. Written as DNA, the CDR3 is TGTGCCAGCAGCTCCCAGGGTGGGAATGGCTACACCTTC. The encoded protein is CASSSQGGNGYTF.

The genes are TRBV6-1 and TRBJ2-3, with no clear D. Germline V gene sequence: CDR1 MNHNS, CDR2 SASEGT. The CDR3 loop spans 14 amino acids. V lost 5 bases to trimming and J lost 2 bases, with 11 bases between them. CDR3 in DNA: TGTGCCAGCAGTACGGCTAGGCTCACAGATACGCAGTATTTT. Residues: CASSTARLTDTQYF.

The rearrangement links TRBV15 to TRBJ2-7, with 7 bases matching TRBD1. V was clipped by 3 bases and J by 5 bases; unmatched bases: 7. The CDR3 loop spans 14 amino acids. Germline CDR1 reads LNHNV; CDR2 reads YYDKDF (reference sequence). CDR3 DNA sequence: TGTGCCACCAGCAGGGATGACAGGGCCCACGAGCAGTACTTC. Translated: CATSRDDRAHEQYF.

The chain combines TRBV6-5 with TRBJ2-7; perhaps TRBD1 as D (5 bases). Trimming left V 7 bases short and J 2 bases short, with 15 bases between. Germline V lookup: CDR1 MNHEY, CDR2 SVGAGI. CDR3 length: 14 residues. Here the CDR3 reads CASTPHRMAYEQYF. The CDR3, as DNA: TGTGCCAGCACCCCGCACAGGATGGCCTACGAGCAGTACTTC.

V and J are TRBV28 and TRBJ2-3, with D maybe TRBD2 (6 bases). The V end was cut by 4 bases, the J end by 4 bases, with 12 bases between. Germline CDR1 MDHEN, CDR2 SYDVKM. The CDR3 is 14 amino acids. DNA of the CDR3: TGTGCCAGCAGTTCCCCGGGACTTGCAGATACGCAGTATTTT. It translates to CASSSPGLADTQYF.

This chain uses TRBV7-9 with TRBJ1-3; D gene ambiguous. With 8 bases removed from V and 3 bases from J, the gap between germline ends came to 17 bases. The CDR3 length is 15 residues. CDR1 SEHNR and CDR2 FQNEAQ come from the germline V gene (reference sequence). The CDR3 is CASCFSGICGNTIYF. Written as DNA, the CDR3 is TGTGCCAGCTGTTTTTCCGGGATTTGTGGAAACACCATATATTTT.

V is TRBV6-6 and J is TRBJ1-5; 9 nucleotides line up with TRBD1. The CDR3 covers 14 residues. The junction had 2 bases not matched to a gene; V was cut back by 4 bases and J by 4 bases. Germline CDR1 is MNHNY and CDR2 is SVGAGI (reference sequence). CDR3 sequence (DNA): TGTGCCAGCAGTTTGACAGGGGGGAATCAGCCCCAGCATTTT. Translating it yields CASSLTGGNQPQHF.

V gene TRBV5-1 combines with J gene TRBJ1-1, with D perhaps TRBD1 (5 bases). CDR3 length: 16 amino acids. Trimming removed 4 bases from V and 4 bases from J, with 20 bases in between. CDR1 and CDR2 (germline): SGHRS, YFSETQ. This CDR3 reads CASSLGLLGGGTEAFF. CDR3 nucleotides: TGCGCCAGCAGCCTGGGACTCTTGGGGGGTGGCACTGAAGCTTTCTTT.

The count of this clone is one. This chain connects TRBV30 to TRBJ1-4, with 8 bases aligning to TRBD1. The J segment lost 0 bases and the V segment lost 8 bases, leaving 5 bases of the junction unmatched. CDR1 is GTSNPN and CDR2 is SVGIG in the germline V gene (reference sequence). The length of the CDR3 is 14 residues. DNA of the CDR3: TGTGCCCAGACAGGGGATGCAACTAATGAAAAACTGTTTTTT. Translating gives CAQTGDATNEKLFF.

The rearrangement joins TRBV2 to TRBJ2-3; 8 nucleotides line up with TRBD2. The CDR3 contains 16 residues. Per the germline V gene, CDR1 is SNHLY and CDR2 is FYNNEI. The V gene end was trimmed by 6 bases and the J gene end by 4 bases; junction bases not matched to a gene: 12. CDR3 sequence: CASSFGTGGVADTQYF. The CDR3 nucleotides are TGTGCCAGCAGCTTTGGGACGGGGGGGGTTGCAGATACGCAGTATTTT.

The CDR3 here is CASSQDRLAQNEQFF. The CDR3 DNA sequence: TGTGCCAGCAGCCAAGATCGACTAGCTCAGAATGAGCAGTTCTTC. The chain carries TRBV4-2 and TRBJ2-1; 7 positions agree with TRBD2. CDR1 and CDR2 from the germline V gene are LGHNA and YNFKEQ. The junction had 6 bases not matched to a gene; V was cut back by 0 bases and J by 7 bases. The CDR3 is 15 residues long.

The chain links TRBV18 to TRBJ2-7; D remains ambiguous. Germline CDR1 reads KGHSH; CDR2 reads LQKENI. Trimming cost V 1 base and J 2 bases, with 12 bases left between them. This CDR3 is 15 amino acids long. CDR3 sequence (DNA): TGTGCCAGCTCACCACTCGTGGCAGGAACCTACGAGCAGTACTTC. Encoded protein: CASSPLVAGTYEQYF.

The V and J genes are TRBV19 and TRBJ2-3; weak D call: TRBD1 (6 bases). In germline, CDR1 is LNHDA, CDR2 SQIVND (reference sequence). The CDR3 totals 17 residues. Trimming removed 5 bases from V and 1 base from J, with 19 bases in between. CDR3 residues: CASSLGVQGFGTDTQYF. The DNA for the CDR3 is TGTGCCAGTAGTTTGGGCGTGCAGGGGTTTGGCACAGATACGCAGTATTTT. The variable domain in full, completed from reference TRBV19 and TRBJ2-3, reads DGGITQSPKYLFRKEGQNVTLSCEQNLNHDAMYWYRQDPGQGLRLIYYSQIVNDFQKGDIAEGYSVSREKKESFPLTVTSAQKNPTAFYLCASSLGVQGFGTDTQYFGPGTRLTVL.

This clone occurred once. V gene TRBV14 combines with J gene TRBJ2-2; D unresolved. The CDR3 has 13 residues. In germline, CDR1 is SGHDN, CDR2 FVKESK. Trimming stripped 0 bases from V and 7 bases from J, with 6 bases between. The DNA for the CDR3 is TGTGCCAGCAGCCAAGATTTCGTCGGGGAGCTGTTTTTT. It encodes CASSQDFVGELFF. Complete variable domain (other parts from reference TRBV14 and TRBJ2-2): EAGVTQFPSHSVIEKGQTVTLRCDPISGHDNLYWYRRVMGKEIKFLLHFVKESKQDESGMPNNRFLAERTGGTYSTLKVQPAELEDSGVYFCASSQDFVGELFFGEGSRLTVL.

This clone came up once. The rearrangement links TRBV7-3 to TRBJ1-1; D is uncertain. V was trimmed by 4 bases and J by 1 base, leaving 16 bases between them. Germline V gene lookup returns CDR1 SGHTA and CDR2 FQGTGA. The CDR3 consists of 16 residues. This chain's CDR3 is CASSSAGGPGNTEAFF. Written as DNA, the CDR3 is TGTGCCAGCAGCTCCGCCGGAGGGCCAGGGAACACTGAAGCTTTCTTT.

V usage is TRBV5-4 and J usage is TRBJ2-3; 7 bases line up with TRBD1. The CDR3 contains 13 residues. Germline CDR1 SGHNT, CDR2 YYREEE (reference sequence). The V gene end was trimmed by 5 bases and the J gene end by 4 bases; junction bases not matched to a gene: 4. The CDR3 region has the DNA TGTGCCAGCAGTTCCGACAGGGCAGATACGCAGTATTTT. Translating it yields CASSSDRADTQYF.

The chain links TRBV28 to TRBJ2-3, with D hard to call. Between the trimmed V and J ends, which lost 6 bases and 5 bases, there was a span of 6 bases. This CDR3 is built from 11 residues. Germline lookup yields CDR1 MDHEN and CDR2 SYDVKM. The CDR3 region is CASRLLDTQYF. The CDR3 DNA sequence: TGTGCCAGCAGACTCCTAGATACGCAGTATTTT.

The chain employs TRBV5-1 and TRBJ2-2; D is possibly TRBD2 (7 bases). The length of the CDR3 is 15 residues. CDR1 and CDR2 (germline): SGHRS, YFSETQ. Trimming left V 4 bases short and J 4 bases short, with 14 bases between. CDR3 sequence reads: CASSPEGGGTGELFF. DNA for the CDR3: TGCGCCAGCAGCCCCGAGGGGGGGGGCACCGGGGAGCTGTTTTTT.